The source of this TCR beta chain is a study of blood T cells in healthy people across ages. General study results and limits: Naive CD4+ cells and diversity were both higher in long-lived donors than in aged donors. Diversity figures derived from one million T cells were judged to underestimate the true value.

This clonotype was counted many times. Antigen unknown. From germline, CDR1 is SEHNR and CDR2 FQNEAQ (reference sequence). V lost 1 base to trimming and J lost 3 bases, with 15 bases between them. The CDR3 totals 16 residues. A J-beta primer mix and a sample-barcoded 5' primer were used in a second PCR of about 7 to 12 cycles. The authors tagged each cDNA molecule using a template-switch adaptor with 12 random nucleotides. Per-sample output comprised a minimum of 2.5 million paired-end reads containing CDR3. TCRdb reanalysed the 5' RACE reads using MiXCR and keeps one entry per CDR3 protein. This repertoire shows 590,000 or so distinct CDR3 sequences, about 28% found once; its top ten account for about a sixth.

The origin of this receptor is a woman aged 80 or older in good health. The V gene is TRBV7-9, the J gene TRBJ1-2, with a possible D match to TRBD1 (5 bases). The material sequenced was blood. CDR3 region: CASSLGVTGTYYGYTF. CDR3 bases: TGTGCCAGCAGCTTAGGAGTAACCGGGACTTACTATGGCTACACCTTC. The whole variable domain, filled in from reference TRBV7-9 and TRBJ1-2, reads DTGVSQNPRHKITKRGQNVTFRCDPISEHNRLYWYRQTLGQGPEFLTYFQNEAQLEKSRLLSDRFSAERPKGSFSTLEIQRTEQGDSAMYLCASSLGVTGTYYGYTFGSGTRLTVV.